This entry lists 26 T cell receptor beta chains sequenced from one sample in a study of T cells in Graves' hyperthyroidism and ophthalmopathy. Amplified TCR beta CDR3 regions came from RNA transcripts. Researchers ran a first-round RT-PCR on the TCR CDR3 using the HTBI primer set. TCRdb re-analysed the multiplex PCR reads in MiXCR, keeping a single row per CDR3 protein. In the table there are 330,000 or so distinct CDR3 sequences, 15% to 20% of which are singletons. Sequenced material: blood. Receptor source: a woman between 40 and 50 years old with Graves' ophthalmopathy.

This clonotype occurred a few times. The CDR3 here is CASSLKRAGASPDTQYF. CDR3 DNA sequence: TGCGCCAGCAGCCTTAAAAGAGCGGGAGCCTCCCCAGATACGCAGTATTTT. V and J are TRBV5-1 and TRBJ2-3; TRBD2 matches 8 bases. The germline V gene has CDR1 SGHRS and CDR2 YFSETQ. This CDR3 contains 17 residues. The V segment lost 4 bases and the J segment 4 bases; nucleotides outside the gene matches: 14.

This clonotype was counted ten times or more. Here the CDR3 DNA reads TGCGCCAGCAGTGAGAGGACAGGGGGCAACACTGAAGCTTTCTTT. Encoded protein: CASSERTGGNTEAFF. V gene TRBV10-1 combines with J gene TRBJ1-1; TRBD1 aligns across 11 bases. Germline loops: CDR1 WNHNN, CDR2 SYGVQD (reference sequence). This CDR3 contains 15 residues. With 2 bases clipped from V and 2 bases from J, the junction kept 1 base outside the gene matches.

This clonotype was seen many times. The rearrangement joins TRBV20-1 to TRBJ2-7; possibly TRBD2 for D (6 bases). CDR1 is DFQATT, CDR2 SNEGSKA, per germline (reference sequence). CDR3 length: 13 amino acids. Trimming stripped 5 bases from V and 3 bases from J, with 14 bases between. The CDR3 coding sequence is TGCAGTGCTCCTCGAACGGGGGTCTACGAGCAGTACTTC. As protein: CSAPRTGVYEQYF.

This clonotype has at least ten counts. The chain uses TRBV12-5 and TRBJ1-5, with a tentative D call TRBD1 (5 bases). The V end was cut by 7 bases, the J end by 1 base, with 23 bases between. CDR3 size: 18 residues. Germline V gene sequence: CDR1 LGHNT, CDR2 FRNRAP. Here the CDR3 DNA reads TGTGCTAGTGTTTTCCCCGGGGGTCGTATCGGGAGCAATCAGCCCCAGCATTTT. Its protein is CASVFPGGRIGSNQPQHF.

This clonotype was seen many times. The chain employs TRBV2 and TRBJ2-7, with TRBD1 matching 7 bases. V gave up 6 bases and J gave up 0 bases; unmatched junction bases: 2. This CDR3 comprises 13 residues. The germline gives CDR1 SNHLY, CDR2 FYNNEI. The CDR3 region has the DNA TGTGCCAGCAGCAGACAGGGCTCCTACGAGCAGTACTTC. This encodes CASSRQGSYEQYF.

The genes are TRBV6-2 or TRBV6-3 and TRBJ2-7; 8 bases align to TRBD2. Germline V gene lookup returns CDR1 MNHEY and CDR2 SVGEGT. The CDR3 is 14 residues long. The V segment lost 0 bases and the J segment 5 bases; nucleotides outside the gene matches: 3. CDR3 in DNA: TGTGCCAGCAGTTACTCGCGGGGGGCCCACGAGCAGTACTTC. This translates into CASSYSRGAHEQYF.

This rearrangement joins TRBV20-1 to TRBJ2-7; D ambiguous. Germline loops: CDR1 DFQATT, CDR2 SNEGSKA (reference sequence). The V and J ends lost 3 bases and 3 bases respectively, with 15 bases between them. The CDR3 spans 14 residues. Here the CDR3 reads CSASVPATRYEQYF. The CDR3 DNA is TGCAGTGCTAGTGTCCCGGCCACCCGCTACGAGCAGTACTTC.

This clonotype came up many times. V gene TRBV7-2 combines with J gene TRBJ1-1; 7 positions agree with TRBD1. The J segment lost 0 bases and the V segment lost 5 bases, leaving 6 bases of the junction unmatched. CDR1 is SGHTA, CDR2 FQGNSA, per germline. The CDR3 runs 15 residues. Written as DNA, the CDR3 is TGTGCCAGCAGCGCAACAGGGGAGGTGAACACTGAAGCTTTCTTT. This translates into CASSATGEVNTEAFF.

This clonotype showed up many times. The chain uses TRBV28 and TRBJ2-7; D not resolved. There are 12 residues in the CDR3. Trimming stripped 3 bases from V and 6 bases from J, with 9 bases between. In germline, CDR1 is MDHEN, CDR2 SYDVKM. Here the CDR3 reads CASSFVRREQYF. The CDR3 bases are TGTGCCAGCAGTTTTGTTCGGCGCGAGCAGTACTTC.

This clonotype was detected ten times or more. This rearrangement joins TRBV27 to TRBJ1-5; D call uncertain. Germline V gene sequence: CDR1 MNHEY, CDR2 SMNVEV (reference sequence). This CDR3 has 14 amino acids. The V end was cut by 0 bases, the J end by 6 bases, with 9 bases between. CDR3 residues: CASSLSAEGQPQHF. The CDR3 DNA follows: TGTGCCAGCAGTTTATCCGCAGAAGGTCAGCCCCAGCATTTT.

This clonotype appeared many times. The CDR3, as DNA: TGCAGTGCTAGAATGGGGGCTAGCGGGGGATACGAGCAGTACTTC. Its protein is CSARMGASGGYEQYF. The chain employs TRBV20-1 and TRBJ2-7, with 10 positions matching TRBD2. The CDR3 has 15 residues. Germline V gene lookup returns CDR1 DFQATT and CDR2 SNEGSKA (reference sequence). The junction had 8 bases not matched to a gene; V was cut back by 2 bases and J by 4 bases.

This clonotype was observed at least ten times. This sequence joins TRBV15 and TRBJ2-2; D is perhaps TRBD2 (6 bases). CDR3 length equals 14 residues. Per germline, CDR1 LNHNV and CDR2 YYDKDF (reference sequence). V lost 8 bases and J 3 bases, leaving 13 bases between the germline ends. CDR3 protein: CATGYGSDTGELFF. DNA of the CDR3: TGTGCCACCGGATACGGGAGTGACACCGGGGAGCTGTTTTTT.

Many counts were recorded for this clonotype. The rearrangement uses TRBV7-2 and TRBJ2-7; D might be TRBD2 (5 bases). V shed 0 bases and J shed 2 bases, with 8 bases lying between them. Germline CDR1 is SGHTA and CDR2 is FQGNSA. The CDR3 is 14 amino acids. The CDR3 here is CASSLAGAPYEQYF. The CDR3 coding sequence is TGTGCCAGCAGCTTAGCGGGAGCTCCCTACGAGCAGTACTTC.

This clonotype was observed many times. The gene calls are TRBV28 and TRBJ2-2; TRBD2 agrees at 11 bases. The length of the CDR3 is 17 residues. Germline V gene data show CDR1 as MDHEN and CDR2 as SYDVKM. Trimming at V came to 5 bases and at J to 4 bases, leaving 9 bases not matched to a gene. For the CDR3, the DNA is TGTGCCAGCAGTCTACCGGGACTAGCGGACACCACCGGGGAGCTGTTTTTT. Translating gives CASSLPGLADTTGELFF.

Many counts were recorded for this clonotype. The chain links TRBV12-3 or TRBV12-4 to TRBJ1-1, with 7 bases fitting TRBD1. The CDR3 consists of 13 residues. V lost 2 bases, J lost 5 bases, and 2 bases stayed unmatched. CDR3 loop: CASSLSTGTEAFF. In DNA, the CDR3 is TGTGCCAGCAGTTTATCGACAGGGACTGAAGCTTTCTTT.

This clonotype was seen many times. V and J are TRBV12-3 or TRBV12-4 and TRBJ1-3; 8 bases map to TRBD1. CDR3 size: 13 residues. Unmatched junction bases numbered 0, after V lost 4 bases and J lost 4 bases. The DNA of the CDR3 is TGTGCCAGCAGTTGGGACAGGGGAAACACCATATATTTT. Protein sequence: CASSWDRGNTIYF.

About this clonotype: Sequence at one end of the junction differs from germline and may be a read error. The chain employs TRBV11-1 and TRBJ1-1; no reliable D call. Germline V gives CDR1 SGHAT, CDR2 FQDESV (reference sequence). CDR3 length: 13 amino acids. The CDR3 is CASSLILNTEAFF. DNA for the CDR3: TGCGCCAGCAGCTTGATATTGAACACTGAAGCTTTCTTT.

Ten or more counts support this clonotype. The CDR3: CASSQEGVNSYEQYF. CDR3 in DNA: TGCGCCAGCAGCCAAGAAGGGGTAAACTCCTACGAGCAGTACTTC. This chain links TRBV4-1 with TRBJ2-7; D might be TRBD1 (5 bases). V was pared by 0 bases and J by 0 bases, with 9 bases between. Looked up from germline, CDR1 is MGHRA and CDR2 is YSYEKL. This CDR3 has 15 amino acids.

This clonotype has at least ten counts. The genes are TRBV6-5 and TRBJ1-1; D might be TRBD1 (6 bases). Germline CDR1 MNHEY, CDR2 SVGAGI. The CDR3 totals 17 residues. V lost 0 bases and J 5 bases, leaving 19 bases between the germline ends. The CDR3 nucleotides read TGTGCCAGCAGTTACTCGATCAGGCAGGGGAGGAAGACTGAAGCTTTCTTT. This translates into CASSYSIRQGRKTEAFF.

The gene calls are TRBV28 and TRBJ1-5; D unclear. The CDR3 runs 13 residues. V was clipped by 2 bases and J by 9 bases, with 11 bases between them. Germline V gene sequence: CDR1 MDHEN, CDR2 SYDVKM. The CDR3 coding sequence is TGTGCCAGCAGTTTAGCGGGGTCCCGGCCCCAGCATTTT. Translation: CASSLAGSRPQHF.

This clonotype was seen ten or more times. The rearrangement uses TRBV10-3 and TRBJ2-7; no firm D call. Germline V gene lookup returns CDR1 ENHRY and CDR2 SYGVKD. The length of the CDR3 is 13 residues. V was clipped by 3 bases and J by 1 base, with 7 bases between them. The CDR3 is CAISDLGSYEQYF. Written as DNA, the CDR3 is TGTGCCATCAGTGATCTGGGTTCCTACGAGCAGTACTTC.

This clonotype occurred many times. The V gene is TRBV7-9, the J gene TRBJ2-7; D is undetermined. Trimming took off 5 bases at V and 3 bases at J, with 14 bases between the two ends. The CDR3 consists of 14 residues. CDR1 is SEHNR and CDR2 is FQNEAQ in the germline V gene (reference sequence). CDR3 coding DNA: TGTGCCAGCAGCCCCTTCTTGGGTAGCTACGAGCAGTACTTC. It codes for CASSPFLGSYEQYF.

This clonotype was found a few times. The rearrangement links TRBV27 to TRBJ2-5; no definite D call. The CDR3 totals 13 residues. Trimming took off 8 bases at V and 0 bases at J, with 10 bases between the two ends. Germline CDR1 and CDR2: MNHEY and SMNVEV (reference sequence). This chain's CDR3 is CASQAWDQETQYF. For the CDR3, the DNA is TGTGCCAGCCAGGCGTGGGACCAAGAGACCCAGTACTTC.

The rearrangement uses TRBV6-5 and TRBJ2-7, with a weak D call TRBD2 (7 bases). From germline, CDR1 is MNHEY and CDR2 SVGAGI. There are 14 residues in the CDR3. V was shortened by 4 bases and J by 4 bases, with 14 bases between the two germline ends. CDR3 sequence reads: CASSLAEGGYEQYF. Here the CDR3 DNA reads TGTGCCAGCAGTTTAGCGGAGGGGGGGTACGAGCAGTACTTC.

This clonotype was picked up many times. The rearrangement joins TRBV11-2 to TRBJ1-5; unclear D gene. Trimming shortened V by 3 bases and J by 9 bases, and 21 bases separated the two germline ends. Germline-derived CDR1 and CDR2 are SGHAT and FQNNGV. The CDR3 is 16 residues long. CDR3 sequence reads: CASSLVPKGLPPPQHF. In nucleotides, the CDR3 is TGTGCCAGCAGCTTGGTCCCCAAGGGTTTACCACCGCCCCAGCATTTT.

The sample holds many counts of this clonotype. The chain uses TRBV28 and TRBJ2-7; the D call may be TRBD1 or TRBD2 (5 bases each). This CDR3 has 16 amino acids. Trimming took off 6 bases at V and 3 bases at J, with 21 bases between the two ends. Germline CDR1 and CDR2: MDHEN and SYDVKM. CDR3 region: CASRSRVGTQLYEQYF. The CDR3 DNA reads TGTGCCAGCAGGTCGAGGGTCGGGACCCAACTCTACGAGCAGTACTTC. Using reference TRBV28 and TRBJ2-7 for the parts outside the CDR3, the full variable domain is DVKVTQSSRYLVKRTGEKVFLECVQDMDHENMFWYRQDPGLGLRLIYFSYDVKMKEKGDIPEGYSVSREKKERFSLILESASTNQTSMYLCASRSRVGTQLYEQYFGPGTRLTVT.